One sample yielded the 27 T cell receptor beta chains listed below, sequenced in a study of pediatric ulcerative colitis. One to two pinch biopsies were taken from the rectum during colonoscopy. Method: immunoSEQ multiplex PCR; TCRdb's copy keeps in-frame clones and lacks some. The sample holds around 40,000 clones, roughly 71% seen once. What was sequenced was gut tissue. These receptors were taken from a boy between 10 and 17 years old with severe ulcerative colitis.

This clone was seen a handful of times. This chain connects TRBV11-2 to TRBJ1-2; 8 positions agree with TRBD1. J lost 4 bases, V lost 5 bases, and 6 bases had no gene match. Germline-derived CDR1 and CDR2 are SGHAT and FQNNGV. CDR3 length: 14 residues. This CDR3 reads CASSPGQGPYGYTF. The DNA for the CDR3 is TGTGCCAGCAGCCCCGGACAGGGACCCTATGGCTACACCTTC.

CDR3 coding DNA: TGCAGCCTGCTGACAGATGGCTACACCTTC. Translated, it gives CSLLTDGYTF. The V and J genes are TRBV29-1 and TRBJ1-2, with D possibly matching TRBD1 (5 bases). The V and J ends lost 8 bases and 6 bases respectively, with 10 bases between them. The CDR3 consists of 10 residues. CDR1 and CDR2 from the germline V gene are SQVTM and ANQGSEA.

This clone was observed a few times. The gene calls are TRBV18 and TRBJ2-1; 11 positions agree with TRBD2. V gave up 3 bases and J gave up 7 bases; unmatched junction bases: 5. Per germline, CDR1 KGHSH and CDR2 LQKENI. This CDR3 contains 15 residues. The CDR3 DNA sequence: TGTGCCAGCTCACCTAGCGGGGGGGCGATGAATGAGCAGTTCTTC. Translation gives CASSPSGGAMNEQFF.

The sample holds a few counts of this clone. V gene TRBV7-9 combines with J gene TRBJ2-7; D is unresolved. CDR1 is SEHNR, CDR2 FQNEAQ, per germline (reference sequence). Trimming took off 1 base at V and 6 bases at J, with 10 bases between the two ends. This CDR3 contains 13 residues. CDR3 sequence reads: CASSLVGSPEQYF. The CDR3 DNA is TGTGCCAGCAGCTTAGTGGGGTCCCCCGAGCAGTACTTC.

V usage is TRBV4-2 and J usage is TRBJ2-5; TRBD2 aligns across 7 bases. Germline CDR1 and CDR2: LGHNA and YNFKEQ. The ends lost 1 base at V and 3 bases at J; junction bases unmatched: 5. CDR3 size: 15 residues. For the CDR3, the DNA is TGTGCCAGCAGCCAAGCCTTGGGGGGGGAAGAGACCCAGTACTTC. This translates into CASSQALGGEETQYF.

The rearrangement joins TRBV5-6 to TRBJ1-1; no clear D. This CDR3 is built from 12 residues. Germline V gene lookup returns CDR1 SGHDT and CDR2 YYEEEE. Trimming cost V 4 bases and J 10 bases, with 14 bases left between them. The CDR3: CASSAFMEVAFF. The DNA of the CDR3 is TGTGCCAGCAGCGCCTTCATGGAGGTAGCTTTCTTT.

The chain couples TRBV6-1 to TRBJ1-4; D gene unclear. Germline CDR1 is MNHNS and CDR2 is SASEGT. Trimming pared 6 bases from V and 8 bases from J, leaving 10 bases between. The CDR3 sequence is 12 residues long. The CDR3 spells CASSEPGEKLFF. The CDR3, as DNA: TGTGCCAGCAGCGAACCCGGGGAAAAACTGTTTTTT.

This clone was found a few times. The chain combines TRBV4-1 with TRBJ1-4; 9 nucleotides line up with TRBD1. Germline CDR1 is MGHRA and CDR2 is YSYEKL. V gave up 1 base and J gave up 6 bases; unmatched junction bases: 9. This CDR3 has 17 residues. In DNA, the CDR3 is TGCGCCAGCAGCCAAGTCGGTCGGCGGGACAGGGATGAAAAACTGTTTTTT. This codes for CASSQVGRRDRDEKLFF.

The chain joins TRBV5-1 to TRBJ2-3, with 12 bases aligning to TRBD1. The V segment lost 4 bases and the J segment 4 bases; nucleotides outside the gene matches: 4. CDR1 SGHRS and CDR2 YFSETQ come from the germline V gene. This CDR3 contains 15 residues. CDR3 nucleotide sequence: TGCGCCAGCAGCGGAGGGACAGGGGGCGCAGATACGCAGTATTTT. This encodes CASSGGTGGADTQYF.

The chain combines TRBV5-1 with TRBJ1-1; D possibly corresponds to TRBD1 (5 bases). The CDR3 is 14 amino acids. Germline-derived CDR1 and CDR2 are SGHRS and YFSETQ. V was clipped by 0 bases and J by 4 bases, with 10 bases between them. The CDR3 nucleotides are TGCGCCAGCAGCTTGGAGGCAGGGAGCACTGAAGCTTTCTTT. The encoded protein is CASSLEAGSTEAFF.

The CDR3 loop is CASSFSGRMGNTGELFF. The CDR3 region has the DNA TGTGCCAGCAGTTTCTCCGGGAGGATGGGGAACACCGGGGAGCTGTTTTTT. The chain joins TRBV27 to TRBJ2-2; TRBD2 aligns across 7 bases. CDR1 is MNHEY, CDR2 SMNVEV, per germline (reference sequence). This CDR3 is built from 17 residues. Trimming took 3 bases from V and 1 from J; bases not matched to a gene: 8.

CDR3 nucleotide sequence: TGTGCCAGCAGTTACTCGCGGACAGGGGTTGGGACTGAAGCTTTCTTT. Its translation: CASSYSRTGVGTEAFF. The chain links TRBV6-5 to TRBJ1-1; 9 bases match TRBD1. Trimming took 0 bases from V and 5 from J; bases not matched to a gene: 7. CDR1 and CDR2 from the germline V gene are MNHEY and SVGAGI. The CDR3 has 16 residues.

The chain links TRBV30 to TRBJ2-2, with unresolved D. In germline, CDR1 is GTSNPN, CDR2 SVGIG (reference sequence). The CDR3 extends over 16 amino acids. Deletions cut 3 bases from V and 5 bases from J, with 19 bases between. CDR3: CAWRVGQSRVTGELFF. The CDR3 region has the DNA TGTGCCTGGAGAGTCGGTCAGTCAAGGGTAACCGGGGAGCTGTTTTTT.

CDR3 nucleotides: TGCGCCAGCAGCGACGGATCAAAGTATGGCTACACCTTC. Translated: CASSDGSKYGYTF. The chain couples TRBV5-1 to TRBJ1-2; no definite D call. Germline CDR1 and CDR2: SGHRS and YFSETQ. The CDR3 is 13 amino acids. V was clipped by 4 bases and J by 5 bases, with 12 bases between them.

Comment on this clone: An end of the junction does not agree with germline; a read error may underlie this. The chain couples TRBV7-9 to TRBJ1-6; TRBD1 matches 7 bases. The CDR3 contains 15 residues. Germline CDR1 is SEHNR and CDR2 is FQNEAQ (reference sequence). CDR3 nucleotides: TGTGCCAGCAGCCTAGCGACAGGGATTAATTCACCCCTCCACTTT. This translates into CASSLATGINSPLHF.

The rearrangement uses TRBV28 and TRBJ1-2, with D hard to call. The CDR3 is 13 residues long. Trimming took off 0 bases at V and 8 bases at J, with 10 bases between the two ends. The germline CDR1 and CDR2 sequences are MDHEN and SYDVKM. The CDR3 DNA follows: TGTGCCAGCAGTTTATGGGCCAAAGGGGGCTACACCTTC. Encoded protein: CASSLWAKGGYTF.

The rearrangement links TRBV7-2 to TRBJ2-1; D is uncertain. CDR3 length equals 14 residues. Germline V lookup: CDR1 SGHTA, CDR2 FQGNSA. Deletions cut 6 bases from V and 4 bases from J, with 13 bases between. CDR3 bases: TGTGCCAGCAGGCCCTCGCAGGTTTACAATGAGCAGTTCTTC. This codes for CASRPSQVYNEQFF.

As for this clone: Distinct nucleotide sequences in the sample also encode this CDR3. The chain is built from TRBV4-1 and TRBJ1-5; D is unclear. Germline loops: CDR1 MGHRA, CDR2 YSYEKL. The CDR3 has 15 residues. V dropped 0 bases and J dropped 2 bases, with 8 bases sitting between them. In DNA, the CDR3 is TGCGCCAGCAGCCAAGATGGTGGTGGCAATCAGCCCCAGCATTTT. As protein: CASSQDGGGNQPQHF.

The V and J genes are TRBV25-1 and TRBJ2-1; D ambiguous. CDR1 and CDR2 (germline): MGHDK, SYGVNS. Deletions cut 9 bases from V and 8 bases from J, with 5 bases between. The CDR3 has 9 amino acids. CDR3 sequence (DNA): TGTGCCAGAGGCCATGAGCAGTTCTTC. Translation: CARGHEQFF. Together with reference TRBV25-1 and TRBJ2-1, the CDR3 gives the full variable domain: EADIYQTPRYLVIGTGKKITLECSQTMGHDKMYWYQQDPGMELHLIHYSYGVNSTEKGDLSSESTVSRIRTEHFPLTLESARPSHTSQYLCARGHEQFFGPGTRLTVL.

This clone occurred a few times. The conserved phenylalanine or tryptophan normally closing the CDR3 is absent here, so this likely arose from a read error. The chain joins TRBV9 to TRBJ1-6; tentative D call: TRBD1 (5 bases). This CDR3 is built from 16 residues. Trimming cost V 4 bases and J 7 bases, with 18 bases left between them. The germline V gene has CDR1 SGDLS and CDR2 YYNGEE. CDR3 residues: CASSSTARGPNSPLHL. The CDR3 coding sequence is TGTGCCAGCAGCTCCACTGCCCGGGGCCCCAATTCACCCCTCCACCTT.

This clone was seen a few times. This chain uses TRBV7-3 with TRBJ1-1, with a possible D match to TRBD1 (5 bases). This CDR3 region has 14 residues. Between the trimmed V and J ends, which lost 2 bases and 1 base, there was a span of 8 bases. The germline CDR1 and CDR2 sequences are SGHTA and FQGTGA. This CDR3 is CASSLGHSNTEAFF. For the CDR3, the DNA is TGTGCCAGCAGCTTAGGACACTCGAACACTGAAGCTTTCTTT.

The chain couples TRBV13 to TRBJ2-3, with D maybe TRBD1 (5 bases). The CDR3 consists of 12 residues. Trimming stripped 5 bases from V and 6 bases from J, with 9 bases between. CDR1 and CDR2 from the germline V gene are PRHDT and FYEKMQ (reference sequence). For the CDR3, the DNA is TGTGCCAGCAGCCCAGGGATGGATACGCAGTATTTT. Residues: CASSPGMDTQYF.

CDR3 sequence reads: CSAQTAYEQYF. CDR3 sequence (DNA): TGCAGCGCCCAGACAGCCTACGAGCAGTACTTC. This chain joins TRBV29-1 and TRBJ2-7, with D perhaps TRBD1 (5 bases). Deletions cut 7 bases from V and 2 bases from J, with 9 bases between. The CDR3 contains 11 residues. CDR1 is SQVTM and CDR2 is ANQGSEA in the germline V gene.

The V call is TRBV27, the J call TRBJ2-7; tentatively, D is TRBD1 (6 bases). The CDR3 has 16 amino acids. With 6 bases removed from V and 3 bases from J, the gap between germline ends came to 21 bases. Germline loops: CDR1 MNHEY, CDR2 SMNVEV (reference sequence). In nucleotides, the CDR3 is TGTGCCAGCAGAATTCAATCCCTGGCAGGGGACTACGAGCAGTACTTC. Its protein product is CASRIQSLAGDYEQYF.

The chain carries TRBV28 and TRBJ2-1; D remains ambiguous. The CDR3 consists of 12 residues. The V gene's germline CDR1 is MDHEN and CDR2 SYDVKM. V was trimmed by 5 bases and J by 5 bases, leaving 7 bases between them. The CDR3 nucleotides read TGTGCCAGCAGTGTTATTAACAATGAGCAGTTCTTC. Protein sequence: CASSVINNEQFF.

J is TRBJ2-2 and V is TRBV9; no reliable D call. The CDR3 spans 13 residues. Per germline, CDR1 SGDLS and CDR2 YYNGEE. V lost 0 bases, J lost 5 bases, and 5 bases lay in between. The chain's CDR3 is CASSVGDTGELFF. Written as DNA, the CDR3 is TGTGCCAGCAGCGTAGGGGATACCGGGGAGCTGTTTTTT. Variable domain in full (rest from reference TRBV9 and TRBJ2-2): DSGVTQTPKHLITATGQRVTLRCSPRSGDLSVYWYQQSLDQGLQFLIQYYNGEERAKGNILERFSAQQFPDLHSELNLSSLELGDSALYFCASSVGDTGELFFGEGSRLTVL.

A few counts support this clone. The chain is built from TRBV7-9 and TRBJ2-2; tentative D call: TRBD2 (5 bases). The V and J ends lost 5 bases and 3 bases respectively, with 19 bases between them. Germline V lookup: CDR1 SEHNR, CDR2 FQNEAQ (reference sequence). CDR3 length: 17 amino acids. The CDR3 DNA sequence: TGTGCCAGCAGCCCCTCTGTGTTCGGGGTACACACCGGGGAGCTGTTTTTT. It encodes CASSPSVFGVHTGELFF.